The sample holds one count of the clone carrying this T cell receptor (beta chain). Its antigen is not known. This entry is derived from a study of cytomegalovirus exposure and HLA in healthy donors. Study outcomes and limitations: Later work found most CMV-associated TCR beta chains apparently HLA-restricted. The investigators catalogued 164 TCR beta chains as cytomegalovirus-associated. Excluded: some indistinguishable V segments such as TRBV6-2 and TRBV6-3.

The CDR3 is 15 residues long. V was cut by 6 bases and J by 0 bases, with 15 bases left in between. CDR1 is MNHEY and CDR2 is SMNVEV in the germline V gene (reference sequence). The PCR used 60 Vbeta and 13 Jbeta primers. Method: immunoSEQ multiplex PCR; TCRdb's copy keeps in-frame clones and lacks some. The sample includes about 98,000 clones, 65% to 80% of them seen just once. The source is a human donor in good health. The sequencing input was PBMCs. This chain links TRBV27 with TRBJ2-7; D is possibly TRBD2 (5 bases). CDR3 loop: CASRWHVGVSYEQYF. In DNA, the CDR3 is TGTGCCAGCAGGTGGCACGTGGGAGTCTCCTACGAGCAGTACTTC.